This TCR beta chain stems from a study of T cell responses to AZD1222 COVID-19 vaccine. About the research overall: Pooling of second doses given at about 4 or about 12 weeks was done.

Note on this clone: What it binds is not known.

The V and J ends lost 1 base and 3 bases, in that order; junction bases with no gene match: 2. This CDR3 region has 14 residues. Germline CDR1 MGHRA, CDR2 YSYEKL. General observations from the study: Repertoire sampling was restricted to post-peak T cell response timepoints. Mostly white British, mostly female donors; authors suggested clonal diversity may be underestimated. Per reports, nearly half of all spike-specific TCRs target regions that are unmutated in variants.

Clones were read by immunoSEQ multiplex PCR, and TCRdb kept only the in-frame ones, dropping some. The sample holds around 140,000 clones, 90% to 95% seen once. This rearrangement joins TRBV4-1 to TRBJ1-2; 7 bases are shared with TRBD1. This TCR came from an adult in good health. The sequencing here drew on peripheral blood, taken on day 0 of AZD1222 vaccination. The CDR3 nucleotides read TGCGCCAGCAGCCAAGTTACAGGGGACTATGGCTACACCTTC. This sequence encodes CASSQVTGDYGYTF.